One sample yielded the 27 T cell receptor beta chains listed below, sequenced in a study of shared clonotypes between healthy human individuals. Clones were read by immunoSEQ multiplex PCR, and TCRdb kept only the in-frame ones, dropping some. The sample records over a million clones, around three quarters being singletons. Sequences were obtained from memory CD4+ T cells from PBMCs. Subset here: CD45RA-negative fraction. These receptor sequences come from a man aged 18 to 35 in good health. Some clones in this sample may be carry-over from other donors' samples.

A single count supports this clone. Germline and junction disagree at one end, which may indicate a read error. The rearrangement uses TRBV20-1 and TRBJ2-4, with D possibly being TRBD2 (6 bases). There are 10 residues in the CDR3. Germline V lookup: CDR1 DFQATT, CDR2 SNEGSKA (reference sequence). CDR3 sequence: CSAHGTLGNF. CDR3 nucleotide sequence: TGCAGTGCCCATGGGACTCTCGGGAACTTC.

This chain connects TRBV28 to TRBJ2-7, with D unclear. The CDR3 contains 12 residues. The V and J ends lost 6 bases and 8 bases respectively, with 14 bases between them. Germline-derived CDR1 and CDR2 are MDHEN and SYDVKM. The CDR3 loop reads CASRGTVAKQYF. The CDR3 DNA reads TGTGCCAGCAGGGGTACAGTGGCGAAGCAGTACTTC.

The chain combines TRBV2 with TRBJ2-6; weak D call: TRBD2 (5 bases). Trimming took off 8 bases at V and 6 bases at J, with 11 bases between the two ends. Germline values: CDR1 SNHLY, CDR2 FYNNEI. This CDR3 region has 13 residues. The CDR3, as DNA: TGTGCCAGCGGGAGCAACCCGGCCAACGTCCTGACTTTC. This encodes CASGSNPANVLTF.

This chain joins TRBV5-8 and TRBJ2-5; possibly TRBD2 for D (5 bases). Germline V gene lookup returns CDR1 SGHTS and CDR2 YDEGEE. The ends were cut back, 4 bases at V and 1 base at J, with 14 bases in the middle. The CDR3 length is 15 residues. The CDR3 reads CASSPPQRAQETQYF. The CDR3 nucleotides read TGTGCCAGCAGCCCCCCGCAGAGGGCCCAAGAGACCCAGTACTTC.

For this clone: The same CDR3 also results from other DNA sequences found in this sample. The rearrangement joins TRBV7-9 to TRBJ2-2; D is uncertain. Germline lookup yields CDR1 SEHNR and CDR2 FQNEAQ (reference sequence). Trimming removed 1 base from V and 1 base from J, with 4 bases in between. The CDR3 is made up of 14 amino acids. The CDR3 loop is CASSLGRNTGELFF. The CDR3 DNA is TGTGCCAGCAGCTTAGGTCGGAACACCGGGGAGCTGTTTTTT.

In its sample, this clone was seen once. Additional DNA sequences in this sample encode the identical CDR3. The V gene is TRBV9, the J gene TRBJ2-7; TRBD2 agrees at 13 bases. The junction had 3 bases not matched to a gene; V was cut back by 3 bases and J by 3 bases. Germline lookup yields CDR1 SGDLS and CDR2 YYNGEE. The CDR3 has 15 residues. For the CDR3, the DNA is TGTGCCAGCAGCGCTGGGACTAGCGGGATCTACGAGCAGTACTTC. This codes for CASSAGTSGIYEQYF.

This chain connects TRBV14 to TRBJ1-5; TRBD1 is a possible D gene (6 bases). CDR1 and CDR2 (germline): SGHDN, FVKESK. The V end was cut by 3 bases, the J end by 3 bases, with 21 bases between. This CDR3 contains 18 residues. The CDR3 DNA is TGTGCCAGCAGCCATGACCCGGGAGGGGGGGTGGACAATCAGCCCCAGCATTTT. Amino acid sequence: CASSHDPGGGVDNQPQHF.

The chain employs TRBV5-1 and TRBJ2-2; D uncertain. CDR3 size: 15 residues. V was pared by 1 base and J by 0 bases, with 7 bases between. Germline CDR1 and CDR2: SGHRS and YFSETQ. Here the CDR3 reads CASSLSQPNTGELFF. The CDR3 DNA reads as TGCGCCAGCAGCTTGTCCCAGCCGAACACCGGGGAGCTGTTTTTT.

The chain couples TRBV27 to TRBJ1-2, with a possible D match to TRBD1 (6 bases). The CDR3 spans 14 residues. CDR1 is MNHEY and CDR2 is SMNVEV in the germline V gene (reference sequence). V lost 3 bases and J 7 bases, leaving 15 bases between the germline ends. The CDR3 loop is CASSFHDRSSGYTF. The CDR3 DNA is TGTGCCAGCAGTTTTCACGACAGGTCCAGTGGCTACACCTTC.

The gene calls are TRBV28 and TRBJ2-7; D is ambiguous. Deletions cut 4 bases from V and 4 bases from J, with 8 bases between. Germline V lookup: CDR1 MDHEN, CDR2 SYDVKM. The CDR3 has 12 residues. The CDR3 nucleotides read TGTGCCAGCAGTTCAACCAAATACGAGCAGTACTTC. Residues: CASSSTKYEQYF.

This clone has a handful of counts. V and J are TRBV6-4 and TRBJ1-5; 8 bases are a match to TRBD1. Germline lookup yields CDR1 MRHNA and CDR2 SNTAGT. The CDR3 extends over 17 amino acids. Trimming took 3 bases from V and 6 from J; bases not matched to a gene: 13. As DNA, the CDR3 is TGTGCCAGCAGTGAACGACCTTTCGGACAGGGTGGTCAGCCCCAGCATTTT. This encodes CASSERPFGQGGQPQHF.

The rearrangement uses TRBV5-5 and TRBJ2-2; D may be TRBD2 (6 bases). This CDR3 spans 14 amino acids. Germline CDR1 is SGHKS and CDR2 is YYEKEE (reference sequence). V lost 4 bases, J lost 11 bases, and 18 bases lay in between. The CDR3 sequence is CASSPREARTELFF. The DNA for the CDR3 is TGTGCCAGCAGCCCGAGGGAGGCTAGGACAGAGCTGTTTTTT.

This clone was recorded once. The rearrangement joins TRBV15 to TRBJ2-7; TRBD1 aligns across 10 bases. Germline V gene lookup returns CDR1 LNHNV and CDR2 YYDKDF (reference sequence). The CDR3 covers 16 residues. V lost 5 bases to trimming and J lost 2 bases; unmatched junction nucleotides: 9. The CDR3 nucleotides read TGTGCCACCAGCTTGCCCCCGGGACAGGGGACCTACGAGCAGTACTTC. Its translation: CATSLPPGQGTYEQYF.

The CDR3 DNA reads TGTGCCCGGAGAGAGGGAAGGGGATACGAGCAGTACTTC. Translation gives CARREGRGYEQYF. The chain joins TRBV10-3 to TRBJ2-7; D is possibly TRBD1 or TRBD2 (5 bases each). V lost 11 bases and J 4 bases, leaving 18 bases between the germline ends. In germline, CDR1 is ENHRY, CDR2 SYGVKD. CDR3 length: 13 residues.

This chain links TRBV28 with TRBJ1-5; D is unresolved. Germline V gene sequence: CDR1 MDHEN, CDR2 SYDVKM. Between the trimmed V and J ends, which lost 1 base and 0 bases, there was a span of 16 bases. The CDR3 is 18 amino acids. CDR3 sequence (DNA): TGTGCCAGCAGTTTATTGAGTGGTGGGGTAGATAGCAATCAGCCCCAGCATTTT. Its translation is CASSLLSGGVDSNQPQHF.

On this clone itself: Given a much more abundant clone one base away, this may be a read error. Other DNA sequences in this sample translate to the same CDR3. The chain combines TRBV28 with TRBJ1-1; D call uncertain. V shed 6 bases and J shed 0 bases, with 2 bases lying between them. CDR1 is MDHEN and CDR2 is SYDVKM in the germline V gene. This CDR3 region has 11 residues. As DNA, the CDR3 is TGTGCCAGCAGGGTGAACACTGAAGCTTTCTTT. It is translated as CASRVNTEAFF.

V and J are TRBV28 and TRBJ1-1; D gene ambiguous. The CDR3 totals 15 residues. The V end lost 3 bases, the J end lost 1 base, and 12 bases lay between the germline ends. In germline, CDR1 is MDHEN, CDR2 SYDVKM. CDR3 DNA sequence: TGTGCCAGCAGTTTTCGTGGAGGCGGGAACACTGAAGCTTTCTTT. Its translation is CASSFRGGGNTEAFF.

The chain couples TRBV7-2 to TRBJ2-1, with D tentatively TRBD2 (5 bases). The V and J ends lost 5 bases and 3 bases respectively, with 17 bases between them. This CDR3 has 16 amino acids. Germline V gene lookup returns CDR1 SGHTA and CDR2 FQGNSA. CDR3 in amino acids: CASSPRPYAGYNEQFF. CDR3 nucleotide sequence: TGTGCCAGCAGCCCGCGCCCCTATGCGGGCTACAATGAGCAGTTCTTC.

This clone was found a few times. Other DNA sequences in the sample encode the same CDR3. The DNA for the CDR3 is TGTGCCAGCAGCCCGGGGGTTTGGAGCAATCAGCCCCAGCATTTT. Residues: CASSPGVWSNQPQHF. The chain links TRBV7-2 to TRBJ1-5; the D gene is possibly TRBD1 (5 bases). The CDR3 runs to 15 residues. Trimming left V 5 bases short and J 1 base short, with 12 bases between. Per germline, CDR1 SGHTA and CDR2 FQGNSA.

The CDR3 here is CASSASRAHYEQYF. In DNA, the CDR3 is TGTGCCAGCAGTGCGAGCCGGGCCCACTACGAGCAGTACTTC. The chain uses TRBV6-1 and TRBJ2-7; unclear D gene. Germline CDR1 and CDR2: MNHNS and SASEGT. V gave up 4 bases and J gave up 3 bases, with 13 bases separating them. The CDR3 consists of 14 residues.

The V and J genes are TRBV7-3 and TRBJ2-5; possibly TRBD1 for D (7 bases). The CDR3 has 15 residues. V dropped 4 bases and J dropped 0 bases, with 12 bases sitting between them. Germline CDR1 and CDR2: SGHTA and FQGTGA. CDR3 amino acids: CASSWIRGDQETQYF. CDR3 in DNA: TGTGCCAGCAGCTGGATCAGGGGGGACCAAGAGACCCAGTACTTC. Full variable domain (missing parts from reference TRBV7-3 and TRBJ2-5): GAGVSQTPSNKVTEKGKYVELRCDPISGHTALYWYRQSLGQGPEFLIYFQGTGAADDSGLPNDRFFAVRPEGSVSTLKIQRTERGDSAVYLCASSWIRGDQETQYFGPGTRLLVL.

This chain connects TRBV25-1 to TRBJ2-1; no definite D call. This CDR3 has 14 residues. Germline V gene lookup returns CDR1 MGHDK and CDR2 SYGVNS. V was cut by 3 bases and J by 0 bases, with 6 bases left in between. The CDR3 nucleotides read TGTGCCAGCAGTGAGGCCAGCTCCTACAATGAGCAGTTCTTC. The encoded protein is CASSEASSYNEQFF. The full variable domain, its missing parts supplied by reference TRBV25-1 and TRBJ2-1, is EADIYQTPRYLVIGTGKKITLECSQTMGHDKMYWYQQDPGMELHLIHYSYGVNSTEKGDLSSESTVSRIRTEHFPLTLESARPSHTSQYLCASSEASSYNEQFFGPGTRLTVL.

The chain joins TRBV5-4 to TRBJ1-2; 8 bases align to TRBD1. There are 13 residues in the CDR3. Germline trimming cut 4 bases from V and 9 bases from J; bases unmatched to any gene: 8. Germline assignment: CDR1 SGHNT and CDR2 YYREEE (reference sequence). For the CDR3, the DNA is TGTGCCAGCAGCACGGACAGGGTTCAGAGCTACACCTTC. Translating gives CASSTDRVQSYTF.

This chain uses TRBV7-9 with TRBJ1-5; 8 bases fit TRBD1. The CDR3 sequence is 16 residues long. J lost 1 base, V lost 4 bases, and 6 bases had no gene match. The germline V gene encodes CDR1 SEHNR and CDR2 FQNEAQ (reference sequence). CDR3 DNA: TGTGCCAGCAGCTACGGACAGGGTTCGAGCAATCAGCCCCAGCATTTT. Translation gives CASSYGQGSSNQPQHF.

The rearrangement uses TRBV28 and TRBJ2-1, with D tentatively TRBD1 or TRBD2 (5 bases each). Germline loops: CDR1 MDHEN, CDR2 SYDVKM. CDR3 length: 14 amino acids. The germline V and J ends were trimmed by 5 bases and 4 bases, with 12 bases remaining between them. The CDR3: CASSPGTLYNEQFF. CDR3 in DNA: TGTGCCAGCAGTCCAGGGACCCTTTACAATGAGCAGTTCTTC.

This clone was recorded at least ten times. The same CDR3 is also encoded by other DNA sequences in this sample. This chain joins TRBV7-6 and TRBJ2-2; 7 bases are a match to TRBD1. Losses at the gene ends were 0 bases for V and 3 bases for J; bases not matched to a gene: 4. Germline values: CDR1 SGHVS, CDR2 FNYEAQ. This CDR3 contains 16 residues. CDR3 nucleotide sequence: TGTGCCAGCAGCTTAGCAGGGGGCGCGTACACCGGGGAGCTGTTTTTT. This encodes CASSLAGGAYTGELFF.

J is TRBJ1-1 and V is TRBV30; the D gene is possibly TRBD1 (6 bases). The CDR3 is 11 amino acids. Trimming stripped 1 base from V and 10 bases from J, with 10 bases between. Germline CDR1 reads GTSNPN; CDR2 reads SVGIG (reference sequence). The CDR3 loop reads CAWSGGGGAFF. The DNA for the CDR3 is TGTGCCTGGAGTGGGGGAGGGGGAGCTTTCTTT.